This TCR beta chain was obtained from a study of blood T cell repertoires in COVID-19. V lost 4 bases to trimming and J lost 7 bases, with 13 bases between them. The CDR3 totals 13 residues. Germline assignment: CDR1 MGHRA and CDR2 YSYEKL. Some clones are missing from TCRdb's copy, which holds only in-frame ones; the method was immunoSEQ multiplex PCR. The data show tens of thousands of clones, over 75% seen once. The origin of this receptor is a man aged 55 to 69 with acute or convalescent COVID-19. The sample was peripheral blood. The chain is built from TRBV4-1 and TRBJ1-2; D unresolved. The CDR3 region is CASSPPSGSGYTF. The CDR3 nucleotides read TGCGCCAGCAGCCCCCCTTCGGGGAGTGGCTACACCTTC.